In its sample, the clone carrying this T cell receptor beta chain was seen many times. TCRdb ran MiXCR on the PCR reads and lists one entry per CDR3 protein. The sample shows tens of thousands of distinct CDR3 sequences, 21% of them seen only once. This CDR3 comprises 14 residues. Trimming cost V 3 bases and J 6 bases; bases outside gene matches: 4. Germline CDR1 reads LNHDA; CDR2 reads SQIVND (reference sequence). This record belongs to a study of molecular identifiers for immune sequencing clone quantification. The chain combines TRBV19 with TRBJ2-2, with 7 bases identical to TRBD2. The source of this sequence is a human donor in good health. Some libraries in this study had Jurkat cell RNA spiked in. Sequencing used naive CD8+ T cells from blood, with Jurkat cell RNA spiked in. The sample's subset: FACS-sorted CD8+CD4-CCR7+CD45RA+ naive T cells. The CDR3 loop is CASSMVGGAGELFF. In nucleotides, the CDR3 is TGTGCCAGTAGTATGGTGGGGGGGGCCGGGGAGCTGTTTTTT.